Listed below are T cell receptor beta chains from one sample, sequenced in a study of T cell repertoires in cytomegalovirus infection. TCRdb passed the reads through MiXCR, listing each CDR3 protein once. The sample consists of hundreds of thousands of distinct CDR3 sequences, under 20% of them appearing once. The sample consisted of PBMCs. The receptors derive from a human donor in good health (CMV status not recorded). Some clones in this sample may be carry-over from other donors' samples. The CDR3 runs from the conserved cysteine through the conserved F or W.

V	J	CDR3
TRBV5-1	TRBJ2-1	CASTRSGDLYNEQFF
TRBV7-3	TRBJ1-1	CASSAQENTEAFF
TRBV5-5	TRBJ2-5	CASSLIGLPSQETQYF
TRBV9	TRBJ1-2	CASSETTGGGYGYTF
TRBV27	TRBJ1-2	CASSLVGTALSYGYTF
TRBV20-1	TRBJ2-5	CSLAGSVGFYQETQYF
TRBV27	TRBJ1-1	CASSQGFETEAFF
TRBV5-3	TRBJ1-1	CASSLLVTPGGDTEAFF
TRBV6-5	TRBJ2-1	CASSSNRGRGGRNEQFF
TRBV28	TRBJ1-2	CASSPTGVANYGYTF
TRBV12-3/TRBV12-4	TRBJ1-2	CASRPRTGRGRGYTF
TRBV11-2	TRBJ2-6	CASSLTSGAGANVLTF
TRBV12-3/TRBV12-4	TRBJ1-1	CASSLRWGFPEAFF
TRBV2	TRBJ1-4	CASSEDITNEKLFF
TRBV6-2/TRBV6-3	TRBJ1-5	CASSSGLPNQPQHF
TRBV20-1	TRBJ1-4	CSAGGGATNEKLFF
TRBV7-2	TRBJ2-1	CASRRTGMMGNEQFF
TRBV7-2	TRBJ1-6	CASSRQSTPLHF
TRBV7-2	TRBJ1-1	CASSYGQGRSAFF
TRBV7-2	TRBJ1-5	CASSLWRDQPQHF
TRBV19	TRBJ2-3	CASRSSQGDTQYF
TRBV28	TRBJ2-2	CASSFPRADTGELFF
TRBV7-2	TRBJ1-2	CASSLIGISYGYTF
TRBV25-1	TRBJ1-1	CASSELLGADTEAFF
TRBV29-1	TRBJ2-3	CSVRGTSGADTQYF
TRBV10-3	TRBJ2-6	CATGEPSGANVLTF
TRBV19	TRBJ2-1	CASSGEGYSEQFF
TRBV19	TRBJ2-3	CASSIASGVTDTQYF